Shown below are 18 T cell receptor beta chains from a single sample sequenced in a study of blood T cell repertoires in COVID-19. Some clones are missing from TCRdb's copy, which holds only in-frame ones; the method was immunoSEQ multiplex PCR. The sample shows 150,000 to 200,000 clones, 87% of them seen only once. Source material: peripheral blood. The receptors stem from a man aged 18 to 30 with active or convalescent COVID-19.

This clone was observed a single time. V and J are TRBV6-5 and TRBJ1-1, with TRBD1 as a possible D gene (5 bases). Germline V lookup: CDR1 MNHEY, CDR2 SVGAGI. The germline V and J ends were trimmed by 0 bases and 5 bases, with 10 bases remaining between them. The CDR3 contains 14 residues. Here the CDR3 reads CASSYSEGPTEAFF. In DNA form, the CDR3 reads TGTGCCAGCAGTTACTCGGAGGGGCCGACTGAAGCTTTCTTT.

The V gene is TRBV5-8, the J gene TRBJ2-7, with D uncertain. The CDR3 runs 12 residues. Germline V gives CDR1 SGHTS, CDR2 YDEGEE. The ends were cut back, 1 base at V and 5 bases at J, with 7 bases in the middle. In DNA form, the CDR3 reads TGTGCCAGCAGCTTGATCCGGGACGAGCAGTACGTC. Protein: CASSLIRDEQYV.

V is TRBV15 and J is TRBJ2-2; 12 nucleotides line up with TRBD1. The CDR3 contains 16 residues. J lost 8 bases, V lost 3 bases, and 7 bases had no gene match. Germline loops: CDR1 LNHNV, CDR2 YYDKDF (reference sequence). This CDR3 reads CATSSAGTGGVGELFF. Written as DNA, the CDR3 is TGTGCCACCAGCAGTGCCGGGACAGGGGGCGTGGGGGAGCTGTTTTTT.

The gene calls are TRBV4-1 and TRBJ1-5, with 10 bases identical to TRBD1. The CDR3 loop spans 19 amino acids. CDR1 is MGHRA, CDR2 YSYEKL, per germline. J gave up 0 bases and V 1 base, and 9 bases lay outside the gene matches. The CDR3 DNA sequence: TGCGCCAGCAGCCAAGGACCGGGACAGGGGAGCGATAGCAATCAGCCCCAGCATTTT. This translates into CASSQGPGQGSDSNQPQHF.

The gene calls are TRBV11-3 and TRBJ2-7; the match to TRBD1 covers 7 bases. In germline, CDR1 is SGHNT, CDR2 YENEEA. The CDR3 length is 14 residues. Germline trimming cut 4 bases from V and 6 bases from J; bases unmatched to any gene: 9. This CDR3 reads CASSSNPDRTEQYF. CDR3 nucleotide sequence: TGTGCCAGCAGCTCAAACCCGGACAGGACCGAGCAGTACTTC.

CDR3 coding DNA: TGTGCCAGCAGCTTACAGGTCGGCCCCCAAGAGACCCAGTACTTC. This encodes CASSLQVGPQETQYF. V gene TRBV5-6 combines with J gene TRBJ2-5, with a possible D match to TRBD1 (5 bases). The CDR3 has 15 residues. In germline, CDR1 is SGHDT, CDR2 YYEEEE. V was pared by 2 bases and J by 1 base, with 12 bases between.

This chain connects TRBV5-1 to TRBJ2-5; possibly TRBD2 for D (5 bases). Germline CDR1 reads SGHRS; CDR2 reads YFSETQ. V was cut by 5 bases and J by 3 bases, with 14 bases left in between. CDR3 size: 14 residues. The CDR3 bases are TGCGCCAGCAGTATCAGCGGAGCCGAAGAGACCCAGTACTTC. It translates to CASSISGAEETQYF.

CDR3 sequence (DNA): TGTGCCAGCGCCAGTTTTTACGAGCAGTACTTC. Amino acids: CASASFYEQYF. This chain joins TRBV6-6 and TRBJ2-7; D remains unclear. The CDR3 is 11 residues long. The V and J ends lost 8 bases and 4 bases respectively, with 9 bases between them. The germline V gene encodes CDR1 MNHNY and CDR2 SVGAGI (reference sequence).

The chain couples TRBV24-1 to TRBJ2-3; weak D call: TRBD2 (5 bases). The CDR3 spans 12 residues. Trimming took off 9 bases at V and 2 bases at J, with 8 bases between the two ends. CDR1 is KGHDR, CDR2 SFDVKD, per germline. This chain's CDR3 is CATEGYTDTQYF. The DNA for the CDR3 is TGTGCCACCGAGGGATACACAGATACGCAGTATTTT.

This sequence joins TRBV6-5 and TRBJ1-6, with 10 bases fitting TRBD1. After removal of 2 bases from V and 8 bases from J, the junction contained 6 bases not matched to a gene. The CDR3 length is 16 residues. Germline CDR1 and CDR2: MNHEY and SVGAGI. The CDR3 loop reads CASSYRTGGRDSPLHF. CDR3 coding DNA: TGTGCCAGCAGTTACAGGACAGGGGGACGTGATTCACCCCTCCACTTT.

The chain links TRBV19 to TRBJ2-3; 8 bases map to TRBD2. CDR1 is LNHDA, CDR2 SQIVND, per germline (reference sequence). The CDR3 length is 16 residues. J lost 4 bases, V lost 4 bases, and 10 bases had no gene match. In DNA form, the CDR3 reads TGTGCCAGTAGTAGCGGGGGGCGGGTCAGACCAGATACGCAGTATTTT. Protein product: CASSSGGRVRPDTQYF.

There are a few counts of this clone. This rearrangement joins TRBV3-1 (or the pseudogene TRBV3-2) to TRBJ1-2, with 7 bases identical to TRBD1. Germline lookup yields CDR1 LGHDT and CDR2 YNNKEL (reference sequence). The CDR3 consists of 17 residues. Trimming removed 4 bases from V and 4 bases from J; junction bases left unmatched: 15. This chain's CDR3 is CASSRRDSGVRGYGYTF. DNA for the CDR3: TGTGCCAGCAGCCGTCGGGACAGTGGCGTTCGCGGCTATGGCTACACCTTC.

The chain uses TRBV14 and TRBJ1-6, with 7 bases matching TRBD1. This CDR3 is built from 15 residues. Germline CDR1 reads SGHDN; CDR2 reads FVKESK. The V gene end was trimmed by 3 bases and the J gene end by 11 bases; junction bases not matched to a gene: 10. CDR3 sequence (DNA): TGTGCCAGCAGCCAGGCACAATTGACAGGGACACCCCTCCACTTT. It is translated as CASSQAQLTGTPLHF.

The CDR3 DNA sequence: TGTGCCAGCAGCCCGTTCGGACTGATGAACACTGAAGCTTTCTTT. This encodes CASSPFGLMNTEAFF. The V gene is TRBV7-9, the J gene TRBJ1-1; D unclear. Germline V gives CDR1 SEHNR, CDR2 FQNEAQ (reference sequence). The CDR3 has 15 residues. V was clipped by 5 bases and J by 0 bases, with 13 bases between them.

CDR3 coding DNA: TGTGCCGGTACCCCGGGGACAGCGGGCACCGGGGAGCTGTTTTTT. It codes for CAGTPGTAGTGELFF. J is TRBJ2-2 and V is TRBV6-6; TRBD1 is a possible D gene (7 bases). The CDR3 extends over 15 amino acids. V was pared by 11 bases and J by 4 bases, with 20 bases between. Per the germline V gene, CDR1 is MNHNY and CDR2 is SVGAGI (reference sequence).

The chain recombines TRBV18 with TRBJ2-7; 8 bases are shared with TRBD1. The trim removed 6 bases at V and 5 bases at J, leaving 6 bases unmatched. This CDR3 has 13 amino acids. The germline V gene has CDR1 KGHSH and CDR2 LQKENI. The CDR3 bases are TGTGCCAGCTCGCCCGGGACAGGTGACGAGCAGTACGTC. Protein: CASSPGTGDEQYV.

The rearrangement links TRBV10-3 to TRBJ1-2; the D is unclear. The V end was cut by 6 bases, the J end by 1 base, with 9 bases between. CDR3 length: 13 residues. Looked up from germline, CDR1 is ENHRY and CDR2 is SYGVKD. The chain's CDR3 is CAIRPSDNYGYTF. The DNA of the CDR3 is TGTGCCATCAGGCCTAGCGATAACTATGGCTACACCTTC.

This clone was found once. The gene calls are TRBV6-5 and TRBJ2-7; tentative D call: TRBD1 (6 bases). In germline, CDR1 is MNHEY, CDR2 SVGAGI. Between the trimmed V and J ends, which lost 6 bases and 5 bases, there was a span of 11 bases. The CDR3 length is 12 residues. Here the CDR3 DNA reads TGTGCCAGCAGCTCCGGGACAAACGAGCAGTACGTC. Residues: CASSSGTNEQYV.